This TCR beta chain was found in a study of blood T cell repertoires in COVID-19. Study information: Both acute and convalescent COVID-19 samples were obtained from the United States, Italy and Spain. T cells, B-cell-depleted T cells, or PBMCs provided the cDNA or gDNA that served as material.

This clone has a single count. Profiling relied on immunoSEQ multiplex PCR, and the TCRdb table lists in-frame clones only, not all of them. The sample holds fewer than 35,000 clones, roughly 92% seen once. Germline assignment: CDR1 MNHEY and CDR2 SVGAGI. The CDR3 runs to 14 residues. With 6 bases removed from V and 3 bases from J, the gap between germline ends came to 15 bases. The clonotype originates from a man aged 60 to 75 with acute or convalescent COVID-19. The material sequenced was peripheral blood. The chain employs TRBV6-5 and TRBJ2-7; TRBD1 might be the D (6 bases). The DNA of the CDR3 is TGTGCCAGCAGGCTCGGGACACTCAACTACGAGCAGTACTTC. It yields the protein CASRLGTLNYEQYF.